The 29 T cell receptor beta chains presented below share a single source sample, sequenced in a study of response to subunit inactivated influenza vaccine. TCRdb reprocessed the RT-PCR reads with MiXCR, giving one entry per CDR3 protein. The top ten hold roughly 10% of the sample, which has about 800,000 distinct CDR3 sequences, around 20% seen once. The sample was PBMCs from blood, taken less than 6 days after vaccination. These receptors were obtained from a man aged 45 to 65 who received an inactivated influenza vaccine.

In regard to this clonotype: Its ends do not fully match the called genes, so a read error is possible. The V gene is TRBV20-1, the J gene TRBJ2-3; D ambiguous. CDR1 and CDR2 from the germline V gene are DFQATT and SNEGSKA (reference sequence). The CDR3 is 16 residues long. The CDR3 coding sequence is TGCAGTGCTAGAGGCCGCCAGTTCGGCAGCACAGATACGCATTATTTT. Encoded protein: CSARGRQFGSTDTHYF.

V gene TRBV14 combines with J gene TRBJ2-5; no clear D gene. The CDR3 totals 12 residues. V was clipped by 2 bases and J by 5 bases, with 6 bases between them. The V gene's germline CDR1 is SGHDN and CDR2 FVKESK. The DNA for the CDR3 is TGTGCCAGCAGCCAATATGGCGAGACCCAGTACTTC. It specifies CASSQYGETQYF.

This clonotype was seen a handful of times. V gene TRBV12-3 or TRBV12-4 combines with J gene TRBJ2-1; 9 bases agree with TRBD2. There are 16 residues in the CDR3. V was clipped by 7 bases and J by 7 bases; unmatched bases: 14. CDR3 loop: CASTLRVYSGRNEQFF. The CDR3 DNA reads as TGTGCCAGCACCCTTCGGGTATATAGCGGGAGAAATGAGCAGTTCTTC.

This chain joins TRBV2 and TRBJ2-3; 8 bases map to TRBD2. The CDR3 consists of 13 residues. The ends lost 6 bases at V and 5 bases at J; junction bases unmatched: 4. Germline values: CDR1 SNHLY, CDR2 FYNNEI. The CDR3 region has the DNA TGTGCCAGCAGGCGCAGCGGGAGAGATACGCAGTATTTT. Translated: CASRRSGRDTQYF.

The chain links TRBV11-2 to TRBJ2-5; 13 nucleotides match TRBD2. The V and J ends lost 5 bases and 5 bases, in that order; junction bases with no gene match: 5. The CDR3 consists of 15 residues. Germline V gene data show CDR1 as SGHAT and CDR2 as FQNNGV. Written as DNA, the CDR3 is TGTGCCAGCAGCCGTACTAGCGGGGGGGCGGAGACCCAGTACTTC. This codes for CASSRTSGGAETQYF.

This clonotype was seen repeatedly, ten times or more. This sequence joins TRBV12-3 or TRBV12-4 and TRBJ2-3, with unresolved D. This CDR3 has 14 residues. The V and J ends lost 3 bases and 0 bases respectively, with 7 bases between them. In nucleotides, the CDR3 is TGTGCCAGCAGTTTTCCGAGTAGCACAGATACGCAGTATTTT. This gives the protein CASSFPSSTDTQYF.

The chain has TRBV7-2 and TRBJ2-3, with TRBD2 matching over 7 bases. The CDR3 sequence is 15 residues long. The V gene's germline CDR1 is SGHTA and CDR2 FQGNSA. Trimming cost V 6 bases and J 10 bases; bases outside gene matches: 16. For the CDR3, the DNA is TGTGCCAGCAGGGGTTATCGGGATTCAGCGGGATCGCAGTATTTT. The encoded protein is CASRGYRDSAGSQYF.

The CDR3 here is CATSLRSRDTQYF. CDR3 DNA: TGTGCCACCAGCCTTCGGTCGAGGGATACGCAGTATTTT. The chain joins TRBV15 to TRBJ2-3; the D is unclear. This CDR3 region has 13 residues. Trimming pared 5 bases from V and 6 bases from J, leaving 12 bases between. Germline V gene data show CDR1 as LNHNV and CDR2 as YYDKDF (reference sequence). Full variable domain (remainder filled in from reference TRBV15 and TRBJ2-3): DAMVIQNPRYQVTQFGKPVTLSCSQTLNHNVMYWYQQKSSQAPKLLFHYYDKDFNNEADTPDNFQSRRPNTSFCFLDIRSPGLGDTAMYLCATSLRSRDTQYFGPGTRLTVL.

The chain couples TRBV20-1 to TRBJ2-1, with 8 bases identical to TRBD2. Per the germline V gene, CDR1 is DFQATT and CDR2 is SNEGSKA (reference sequence). J gave up 0 bases and V 0 bases, and 4 bases lay outside the gene matches. This CDR3 comprises 16 residues. CDR3 nucleotide sequence: TGCAGTGCTAGAGATCAGAGCGGGAGCTCCTACAATGAGCAGTTCTTC. This codes for CSARDQSGSSYNEQFF.

The gene calls are TRBV29-1 and TRBJ2-1, with 13 nucleotides matching TRBD2. V trimming: 8 bases; J trimming: 8 bases; junction bases outside the gene matches: 9. There are 14 residues in the CDR3. Germline V gene data show CDR1 as SQVTM and CDR2 as ANQGSEA. Here the CDR3 reads CSLRTSGRGYEQFF. The CDR3 coding sequence is TGCAGCCTTCGGACTAGCGGGAGAGGATATGAGCAGTTCTTC.

The V gene is TRBV5-1, the J gene TRBJ2-1, with 12 bases fitting TRBD2. CDR3 length: 15 amino acids. V dropped 7 bases and J dropped 4; count of bases not matched to a gene: 6. Germline-derived CDR1 and CDR2 are SGHRS and YFSETQ. CDR3 protein: CASGRTSGAYNEQFF. DNA of the CDR3: TGCGCCAGCGGCCGGACTAGCGGGGCTTACAATGAGCAGTTCTTC. The complete variable domain, with remaining parts taken from reference TRBV5-1 and TRBJ2-1, reads KAGVTQTPRYLIKTRGQQVTLSCSPISGHRSVSWYQQTPGQGLQFLFEYFSETQRNKGNFPGRFSGRQFSNSRSEMNVSTLELGDSALYLCASGRTSGAYNEQFFGPGTRLTVL.

The CDR3 nucleotides are TGTGCCAGCAGTCTACAGGGGGCGAACTACGAGCAGTACTTC. It specifies CASSLQGANYEQYF. The chain recombines TRBV12-3 or TRBV12-4 with TRBJ2-7; 9 bases are a match to TRBD1. The CDR3 consists of 14 residues. The V and J ends lost 5 bases and 3 bases, in that order; junction bases with no gene match: 5.

This sequence joins TRBV12-3 or TRBV12-4 and TRBJ2-7, with D perhaps being TRBD1 or TRBD2 (6 bases each). With 5 bases removed from V and 3 bases from J, the gap between germline ends came to 11 bases. The CDR3 runs to 13 residues. This chain's CDR3 is CASSPEGGYEQYF. In DNA form, the CDR3 reads TGTGCCAGCAGTCCCGAGGGGGGCTACGAGCAGTACTTC.

This clonotype was observed a handful of times. CDR3 region: CSARDRLARQPQHF. CDR3 coding DNA: TGCAGTGCTAGAGATCGTTTGGCCCGGCAGCCCCAGCATTTT. The chain is built from TRBV20-1 and TRBJ1-5, with no clear D. With 0 bases removed from V and 7 bases from J, the gap between germline ends came to 13 bases. CDR3 size: 14 residues. CDR1 is DFQATT and CDR2 is SNEGSKA in the germline V gene (reference sequence).

The genes are TRBV4-3 and TRBJ2-5; D remains unclear. The CDR3 is 13 residues long. The germline V gene encodes CDR1 LGHNA and CDR2 YSLEER. V was clipped by 1 base and J by 8 bases, with 11 bases between them. The DNA for the CDR3 is TGCGCCAGCAGCCAAGCAGACGGCGGAACCCAGTACTTC. Translation: CASSQADGGTQYF.

The rearrangement links TRBV5-1 to TRBJ2-7, with 14 nucleotides matching TRBD2. The V and J ends lost 4 bases and 2 bases, in that order; junction bases with no gene match: 14. CDR3 length: 19 residues. Germline lookup yields CDR1 SGHRS and CDR2 YFSETQ. DNA for the CDR3: TGCGCCAGCAGCGTAGACCCACCGGGACTAGCGGGGGAAGCCTACGAGCAGTACTTC. This gives the protein CASSVDPPGLAGEAYEQYF.

This clonotype was detected a few times. J is TRBJ2-7 and V is TRBV7-2; possibly TRBD2 for D (6 bases). The CDR3 spans 16 residues. Germline-derived CDR1 and CDR2 are SGHTA and FQGNSA. Trimming took 7 bases from V and 3 from J, leaving 22 bases between them. CDR3 loop: CASKQPGEGTLYEQYF. DNA of the CDR3: TGTGCCAGCAAACAACCCGGAGAAGGGACTCTCTACGAGCAGTACTTC.

The chain employs TRBV28 and TRBJ2-7; D gene unclear. CDR3 length equals 13 residues. CDR1 is MDHEN and CDR2 is SYDVKM in the germline V gene. V gave up 2 bases and J gave up 5 bases, with 10 bases separating them. In DNA form, the CDR3 reads TGTGCCAGCAGTTTAAGTAAGTGGAACGAGCAGTACTTC. It yields the protein CASSLSKWNEQYF.

This clonotype was seen more than once but under ten times. The chain carries TRBV12-3 or TRBV12-4 and TRBJ2-7; D tentatively reads TRBD1 or TRBD2 (5 bases each). The CDR3 has 14 residues. The ends were cut back, 1 base at V and 4 bases at J, with 11 bases in the middle. As DNA, the CDR3 is TGTGCCAGCAGTTTAGGAGGGGTCGGGTACGAGCAGTACTTC. Its translation: CASSLGGVGYEQYF.

The rearrangement links TRBV7-8 to TRBJ2-7; maybe TRBD1 (5 bases). The CDR3 runs 14 residues. The germline V gene has CDR1 SGHVS and CDR2 FQNEAQ. The V end was cut by 4 bases, the J end by 7 bases, with 17 bases between. Written as DNA, the CDR3 is TGTGCCAGCAGCTCAAGGATCCTGGGGCGAGAGCAGTACTTC. It translates to CASSSRILGREQYF.

This clonotype showed up just a few times. The chain recombines TRBV4-3 with TRBJ1-1, with D possibly being TRBD1 (5 bases). CDR3 size: 16 residues. Germline CDR1 is LGHNA and CDR2 is YSLEER. V lost 3 bases to trimming and J lost 1 base, with 15 bases between them. CDR3 coding DNA: TGCGCCAGCAGCCACGTAAGAGGGGCGCGGAACACTGAAGCTTTCTTT. Translated: CASSHVRGARNTEAFF.

The V and J genes are TRBV24-1 and TRBJ2-3; 8 bases match TRBD2. Losses at the gene ends were 8 bases for V and 1 base for J; bases not matched to a gene: 10. The CDR3 is 16 residues long. Germline CDR1 and CDR2: KGHDR and SFDVKD. The CDR3 is CATTLLTSVGTDTQYF. CDR3 bases: TGTGCCACCACCCTCCTGACTAGCGTCGGCACAGATACGCAGTATTTT.

The V call is TRBV30, the J call TRBJ2-3, with a possible D match to TRBD2 (6 bases). This CDR3 is built from 13 residues. V lost 3 bases and J lost 6, with 13 bases in between. Germline assignment: CDR1 GTSNPN and CDR2 SVGIG (reference sequence). CDR3 nucleotides: TGTGCCTGGAGGCAGGCCCTAGCGGATACGCAGTATTTT. This translates into CAWRQALADTQYF.

This clonotype was found many times. The V and J genes are TRBV20-1 and TRBJ2-7; 9 positions match TRBD2. The germline V gene encodes CDR1 DFQATT and CDR2 SNEGSKA (reference sequence). The CDR3 is 12 amino acids. Losses at the gene ends were 0 bases for V and 9 bases for J; bases not matched to a gene: 3. The CDR3 is CSARDGTSPQYF. In DNA, the CDR3 is TGCAGTGCTAGAGATGGGACTAGCCCGCAGTACTTC.

The CDR3 nucleotides read TGTGCCTGGACGGGGGGCGGGAGCGGGTCCTACAATGAGCAGTTCTTC. Translating it yields CAWTGGGSGSYNEQFF. This chain uses TRBV30 with TRBJ2-1; D perhaps matches TRBD2 (7 bases). Germline V gives CDR1 GTSNPN, CDR2 SVGIG (reference sequence). The CDR3 extends over 16 amino acids. Trimming pared 4 bases from V and 1 base from J, leaving 17 bases between.

The V and J genes are TRBV5-4 and TRBJ1-5; no reliable D call. The CDR3 is 13 residues long. Germline V gives CDR1 SGHNT, CDR2 YYREEE (reference sequence). The V and J ends lost 0 bases and 6 bases respectively, with 7 bases between them. CDR3 in amino acids: CASSLGTGQPQHF. For the CDR3, the DNA is TGTGCCAGCAGCTTGGGTACCGGTCAGCCCCAGCATTTT. The whole variable domain, filled in from reference TRBV5-4 and TRBJ1-5, reads ETGVTQSPTHLIKTRGQQVTLRCSSQSGHNTVSWYQQALGQGPQFIFQYYREEENGRGNFPPRFSGLQFPNYSSELNVNALELDDSALYLCASSLGTGQPQHFGDGTRLSIL.

This clonotype was detected many times. The genes are TRBV28 and TRBJ2-1; the D is unclear. CDR1 is MDHEN, CDR2 SYDVKM, per germline. Trimming left V 3 bases short and J 8 bases short, with 8 bases between. This CDR3 comprises 12 residues. The CDR3 region is CASSLSLDEQFF. The DNA for the CDR3 is TGTGCCAGCAGTTTGTCCCTGGATGAGCAGTTCTTC.

The V call is TRBV7-2, the J call TRBJ1-2, with D tentatively TRBD1 (5 bases). Germline V gene data show CDR1 as SGHTA and CDR2 as FQGNSA. The CDR3 extends over 15 amino acids. The ends were cut back, 5 bases at V and 2 bases at J, with 15 bases in the middle. CDR3 sequence: CASSPGGASNYGYTF. CDR3 coding DNA: TGTGCCAGCAGCCCGGGTGGGGCCAGCAACTATGGCTACACCTTC.

The rearrangement uses TRBV20-1 and TRBJ2-5, with 7 bases lining up with TRBD2. The J segment lost 2 bases and the V segment lost 3 bases, leaving 6 bases of the junction unmatched. The CDR3 is 14 residues long. CDR1 and CDR2 (germline): DFQATT, SNEGSKA (reference sequence). The CDR3 nucleotides are TGCAGTGCTAGCTTGTCGGGGGGTCAAGAGACCCAGTACTTC. Translating it yields CSASLSGGQETQYF.